The TCR beta chain under discussion was sequenced for a study of cytomegalovirus exposure and HLA in healthy donors. The CDR3 covers 13 residues. The germline V and J ends were trimmed by 8 bases and 10 bases, with 18 bases remaining between them. Germline loops: CDR1 MNHEY, CDR2 SMNVEV (reference sequence). Some clones are missing from TCRdb's copy, which holds only in-frame ones; the method was immunoSEQ multiplex PCR. The table records about 360,000 clones, 86% of them present only once. V usage is TRBV27 and J usage is TRBJ2-1; tentatively, D is TRBD2 (6 bases). The clonotype originates from a woman between 18 and 29 years old in good health and CMV-seronegative. Sequences were obtained from PBMCs. CDR3 residues: CASLNWMRGEQFF. Here the CDR3 DNA reads TGTGCCAGCCTGAATTGGATGCGGGGCGAGCAGTTCTTC.